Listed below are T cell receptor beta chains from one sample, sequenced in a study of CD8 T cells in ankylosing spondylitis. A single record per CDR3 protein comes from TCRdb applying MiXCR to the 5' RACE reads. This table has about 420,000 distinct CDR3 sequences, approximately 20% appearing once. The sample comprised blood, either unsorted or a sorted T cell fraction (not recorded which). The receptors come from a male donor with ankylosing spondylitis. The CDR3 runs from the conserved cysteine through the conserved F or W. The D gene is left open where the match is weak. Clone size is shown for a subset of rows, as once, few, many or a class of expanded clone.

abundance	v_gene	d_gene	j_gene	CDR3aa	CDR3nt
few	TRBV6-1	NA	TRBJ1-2	CASTLGGYSNYGYTF	TGTGCCAGCACCCTAGGGGGATACTCTAACTATGGCTACACCTTC
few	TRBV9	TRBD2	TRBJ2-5	CASSVGSTSGPQETQYF	TGTGCCAGCAGCGTAGGGTCGACTAGCGGACCCCAAGAGACCCAGTACTTC
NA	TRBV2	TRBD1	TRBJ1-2	CASRYRGPTNYGYTF	TGTGCCAGCAGGTACAGGGGTCCCACTAACTATGGCTACACCTTC
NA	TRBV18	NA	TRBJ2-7	CASSGGTDSYEQYF	TGTGCCAGCTCGGGAGGGACAGATTCCTACGAGCAGTACTTC
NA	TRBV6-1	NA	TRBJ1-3	CASRERVGNTIYF	TGTGCCAGCCGGGAACGGGTTGGAAACACCATATATTTT
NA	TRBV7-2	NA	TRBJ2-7	CASSLGSEYEQYF	TGTGCCAGCAGCTTAGGCTCAGAATACGAGCAGTACTTC
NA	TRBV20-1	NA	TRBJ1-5	CSANTVNSNQPQHF	TGCAGTGCTAATACAGTAAATAGCAATCAGCCCCAGCATTTT
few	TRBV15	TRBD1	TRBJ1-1	CATRGQLNTEAFF	TGTGCCACCCGGGGACAGTTGAACACTGAAGCTTTCTTT
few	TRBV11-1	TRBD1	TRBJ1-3	CASSLYTGQTMKSSGNTIYF	TGTGCCAGCAGCCTCTACACGGGACAGACAATGAAGAGCTCTGGAAACACCATATATTTT
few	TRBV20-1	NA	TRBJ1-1	CSARDLMRGSTEAFF	TGCAGTGCTAGAGATTTGATGCGGGGTAGCACTGAAGCTTTCTTT
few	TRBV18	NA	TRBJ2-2	CASSYQANTGELFF	TGTGCCAGCTCATACCAGGCGAACACCGGGGAGCTGTTTTTT
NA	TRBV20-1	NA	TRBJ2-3	CSARVPGRTDGTQYF	TGCAGTGCTAGAGTCCCGGGACGCACGGATGGTACGCAGTATTTT
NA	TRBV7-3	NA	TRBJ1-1	CASSLAGVTGDQAFF	TGTGCCAGCAGCTTAGCAGGGGTTACGGGGGACCAAGCTTTCTTT
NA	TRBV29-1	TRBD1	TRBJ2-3	CSVQGGQGGTDTQYF	TGCAGCGTGCAGGGGGGACAGGGGGGCACAGATACGCAGTATTTT
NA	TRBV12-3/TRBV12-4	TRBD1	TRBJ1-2	CASTTDRAGYGYTF	TGTGCCAGCACAACAGACAGGGCGGGCTATGGCTACACCTTC
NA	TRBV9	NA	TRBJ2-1	CASSVGWVDPTDEQFF	TGTGCCAGCAGCGTAGGGTGGGTGGACCCCACGGATGAGCAGTTCTTC
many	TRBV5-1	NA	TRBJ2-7	CASSSFSYEQYF	TGCGCCAGCAGCTCTTTCTCCTACGAGCAGTACTTC
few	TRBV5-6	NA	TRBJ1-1	CASSLTTTGNTEVFF	TGTGCCAGCAGCTTGACCACGACAGGTAACACTGAAGTTTTCTTT
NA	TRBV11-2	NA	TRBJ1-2	CASSLMRRTNYGYTF	TGTGCCAGCAGCTTAATGCGGCGGACCAACTATGGCTACACCTTC
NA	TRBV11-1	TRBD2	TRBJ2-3	CASSLPLAEWAGVLGTSTDTQYF	TGTGCCAGCAGCTTACCACTAGCCGAATGGGCGGGAGTTTTGGGGACTAGCACAGATACGCAGTATTTT
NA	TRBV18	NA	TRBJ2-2	CASSPLGQSTGELFF	TGTGCCAGCTCGCCCCTGGGACAAAGTACCGGGGAGCTGTTTTTT
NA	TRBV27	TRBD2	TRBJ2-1	CANKRDLYNEQFF	TGTGCCAACAAGCGGGACCTATACAATGAGCAGTTCTTC
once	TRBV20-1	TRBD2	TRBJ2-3	CSASRLAIDTDTQYF	TGCAGTGCTAGTAGACTAGCGATTGACACAGATACGCAGTATTTT
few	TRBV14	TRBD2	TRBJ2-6	CASSQDLTSGASSGANVLTF	TGTGCCAGCAGCCAAGATCTGACTAGCGGGGCTAGCTCTGGGGCCAACGTCCTGACTTTC
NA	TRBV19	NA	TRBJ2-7	CASSIRPYEQYF	TGTGCCAGTAGTATTCGGCCCTACGAGCAGTACTTC
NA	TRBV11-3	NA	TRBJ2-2	CASNEKGPANTGELFF	TGTGCCAGCAATGAGAAGGGGCCAGCGAACACCGGGGAGCTGTTTTTT
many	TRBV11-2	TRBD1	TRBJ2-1	CASSNQGAGEQFF	TGTGCCAGCAGTAACCAGGGGGCGGGGGAGCAGTTCTTC
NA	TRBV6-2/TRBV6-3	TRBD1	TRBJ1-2	CASSPGTGGLNYGYTF	TGTGCCAGCAGCCCCGGGACAGGGGGACTTAACTATGGCTACACCTTC
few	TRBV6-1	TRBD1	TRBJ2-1	CASSEAVMTGANEQFF	TGTGCCAGCAGTGAAGCAGTAATGACAGGGGCCAATGAGCAGTTCTTC
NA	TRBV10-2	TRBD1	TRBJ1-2	CATTTGEMDGYTF	TGCGCCACTACGACAGGGGAGATGGATGGCTACACCTTC
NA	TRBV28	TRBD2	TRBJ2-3	CASSFSGTSGSDTQYF	TGTGCCAGCAGTTTCTCTGGGACTAGCGGGAGTGATACGCAGTATTTT
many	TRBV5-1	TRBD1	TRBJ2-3	CASSFGTGGTDTQYF	TGTGCCAGCAGCTTTGGGACAGGGGGCACAGATACGCAGTATTTT
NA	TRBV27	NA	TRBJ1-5	CASSSLRGAKQPQHF	TGTGCCAGCAGTTCCCTGAGAGGGGCGAAACAGCCCCAGCATTTT
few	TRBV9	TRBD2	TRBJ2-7	CASSARGVDSYEQYF	TGTGCCAGCAGCGCCCGGGGGGTTGATTCCTACGAGCAGTACTTC
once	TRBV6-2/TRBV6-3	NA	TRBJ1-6	CASSREDGSPLHF	TGTGCCAGCAGTCGAGAGGATGGTTCACCCCTCCACTTT
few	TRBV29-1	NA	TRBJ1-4	CSGTENEKLFF	TGCAGCGGGACAGAAAATGAAAAACTGTTTTTT
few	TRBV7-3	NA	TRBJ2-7	CASRRGLEGEQYF	TGTGCCAGCAGACGGGGCCTTGAGGGCGAGCAGTACTTC
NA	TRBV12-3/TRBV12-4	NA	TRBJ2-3	CASSLQVGGYGTDTQYF	TGTGCCAGCAGTTTGCAAGTAGGGGGATATGGGACAGATACGCAGTATTTT
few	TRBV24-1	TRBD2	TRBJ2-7	CATSSGGRYEQYF	TGTGCCACCAGCTCGGGAGGTCGCTACGAGCAGTACTTC
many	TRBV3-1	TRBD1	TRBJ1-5	CASSPGTGNQPQHF	TGTGCCAGCAGCCCCGGGACAGGCAATCAGCCCCAGCATTTT
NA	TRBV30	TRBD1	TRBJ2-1	CAWSVLRGRNEQFF	TGTGCCTGGAGTGTACTGAGGGGGCGTAATGAGCAGTTCTTC
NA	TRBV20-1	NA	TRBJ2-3	CSARTDTQYF	TGCAGTGCTAGGACGGATACGCAGTATTTT
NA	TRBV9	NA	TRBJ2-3	CASSSAFAGIDTQYF	TGTGCCAGCAGCTCAGCGTTCGCGGGCATAGATACGCAGTATTTT
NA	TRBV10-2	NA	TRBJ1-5	CASSEYAGMSNQPQHF	TGCGCCAGCAGTGAGTATGCAGGGATGAGCAATCAGCCCCAGCATTTT
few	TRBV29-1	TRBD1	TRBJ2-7	CSVEGQGFSAYEQYF	TGCAGCGTTGAAGGACAGGGGTTTAGCGCCTACGAGCAGTACTTC
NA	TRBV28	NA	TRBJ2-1	CASSFPSSHNEQFF	TGTGCCAGCAGTTTTCCCAGCTCCCACAATGAGCAGTTCTTC
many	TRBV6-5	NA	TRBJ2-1	CASSYPLAPSYNEQFF	TGTGCCAGCAGTTACCCTTTGGCCCCCTCCTACAATGAGCAGTTCTTC
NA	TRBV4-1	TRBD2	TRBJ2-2	CASSQEQGLVGTGELFF	TGCGCCAGCAGCCAAGAACAGGGACTAGTCGGAACCGGGGAGCTGTTTTTT
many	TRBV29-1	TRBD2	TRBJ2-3	CSVEGSSGRAWDTDTQYF	TGCAGCGTTGAAGGGTCTAGCGGGAGGGCCTGGGACACAGATACGCAGTATTTT
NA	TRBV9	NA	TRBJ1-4	CASSGRTGATNEKLFF	TGTGCCAGCAGCGGTCGGACGGGTGCAACTAATGAAAAACTGTTTTTT
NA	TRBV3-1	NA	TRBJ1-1	CASSQEGYRTEAFF	TGTGCCAGCAGCCAAGAGGGTTATCGGACTGAAGCTTTCTTT